One and the same sample provided the 10 T cell receptor beta chains below, sequenced in a study of cytomegalovirus exposure and HLA in healthy donors. Use of 60 Vbeta and 13 Jbeta primers characterized the PCR. Libraries were prepared by immunoSEQ multiplex PCR; TCRdb keeps only in-frame clonotypes and omits some of them. The sample gives roughly 160,000 clones, 71% of which show up once; 2.8% is in the top ten. The sample taken for sequencing was PBMCs. These receptor sequences come from a young woman in good health and CMV-seronegative.

The J gene is TRBJ1-1, the V gene TRBV30; no reliable D call. Per the germline V gene, CDR1 is GTSNPN and CDR2 is SVGIG (reference sequence). With 0 bases removed from V and 1 base from J, the gap between germline ends came to 6 bases. The length of the CDR3 is 13 residues. CDR3 in amino acids: CAWSVLSNTEAFF. CDR3 nucleotide sequence: TGTGCCTGGAGTGTACTCTCGAACACTGAAGCTTTCTTT. Based on the CDR3 plus reference TRBV30 and TRBJ1-1, the full variable domain is SQTIHQWPATLVQPVGSPLSLECTVEGTSNPNLYWYRQAAGRGLQLLFYSVGIGQISSEVPQNLSASRPQDRQFILSSKKLLLSDSGFYLCAWSVLSNTEAFFGQGTRLTVV.

This clone is a singleton in its sample. The J gene is TRBJ2-3, the V gene TRBV7-6; unclear D gene. CDR3 length equals 15 residues. Deletions cut 4 bases from V and 1 base from J, with 12 bases between. Germline CDR1 is SGHVS and CDR2 is FNYEAQ. The chain's CDR3 is CASSWSDLGTDTQYF. Here the CDR3 DNA reads TGTGCCAGCAGCTGGAGTGACTTGGGCACAGATACGCAGTATTTT.

This chain uses TRBV4-2 with TRBJ1-2, with 8 bases identical to TRBD1. From germline, CDR1 is LGHNA and CDR2 YNFKEQ. This CDR3 is 16 amino acids long. Germline trimming cut 0 bases from V and 4 bases from J; bases unmatched to any gene: 7. The CDR3 DNA follows: TGTGCCAGCAGCCAAGAATCGGTGGACAGGGTCTATGGCTACACCTTC. Translation gives CASSQESVDRVYGYTF.

This chain joins TRBV28 and TRBJ1-4; the match to TRBD1 covers 7 bases. Germline CDR1 is MDHEN and CDR2 is SYDVKM. The length of the CDR3 is 15 residues. V was clipped by 5 bases and J by 0 bases; unmatched bases: 3. CDR3 in amino acids: CASSPGGATNEKLFF. The CDR3 bases are TGTGCCAGCAGTCCAGGGGGTGCAACTAATGAAAAACTGTTTTTT. Full variable domain (remainder filled in from reference TRBV28 and TRBJ1-4): DVKVTQSSRYLVKRTGEKVFLECVQDMDHENMFWYRQDPGLGLRLIYFSYDVKMKEKGDIPEGYSVSREKKERFSLILESASTNQTSMYLCASSPGGATNEKLFFGSGTQLSVL.

The chain has TRBV28 and TRBJ2-7; TRBD1 aligns across 7 bases. CDR1 and CDR2 from the germline V gene are MDHEN and SYDVKM. The CDR3 has 14 residues. V dropped 7 bases and J dropped 4; count of bases not matched to a gene: 10. CDR3 in amino acids: CASTQTGQGYEQYF. DNA of the CDR3: TGTGCCAGCACCCAGACAGGGCAAGGATACGAGCAGTACTTC.

This clone was picked up a small number of times. This chain uses TRBV19 with TRBJ1-4; a weak D match, TRBD1 (5 bases). Germline CDR1 LNHDA, CDR2 SQIVND (reference sequence). V lost 0 bases and J lost 6, with 5 bases in between. The CDR3 sequence is 13 residues long. CDR3 protein: CASSIDRDEKLFF. CDR3 nucleotide sequence: TGTGCCAGTAGTATAGACAGGGATGAAAAACTGTTTTTT.

The V gene is TRBV4-1, the J gene TRBJ1-3; 12 bases line up with TRBD1. The CDR3 loop spans 21 amino acids. V shed 2 bases and J 3 bases; nucleotides not matched to a gene: 17. Germline V gives CDR1 MGHRA, CDR2 YSYEKL. The CDR3 DNA follows: TGCGCCAGCAGCCAACCTAGAATCCCGGGACAGGGGGCATTTGTTGGAAACACCATATATTTT. Its translation: CASSQPRIPGQGAFVGNTIYF.

The V call is TRBV6-5, the J call TRBJ1-6, with 9 positions matching TRBD1. Germline loops: CDR1 MNHEY, CDR2 SVGAGI. The CDR3 runs to 14 residues. Trimming removed 3 bases from V and 9 bases from J; junction bases left unmatched: 3. Here the CDR3 reads CASSYGQGFSPLHF. Here the CDR3 DNA reads TGTGCCAGCAGTTATGGACAGGGGTTTTCACCCCTCCACTTT.

This chain connects TRBV7-2 to TRBJ2-1, with 7 bases fitting TRBD2. Per the germline V gene, CDR1 is SGHTA and CDR2 is FQGNSA. CDR3 length equals 16 residues. The V and J ends lost 8 bases and 8 bases, in that order; junction bases with no gene match: 18. The CDR3 coding sequence is TGTGCCAGCGGTAAGGGAATCGCGGGAGTGGGGGATGAGCAGTTCTTC. Its protein is CASGKGIAGVGDEQFF. The entire variable domain, with the rest obtained from reference TRBV7-2 and TRBJ2-1, is as follows: GAGVSQSPSNKVTEKGKDVELRCDPISGHTALYWYRQSLGQGLEFLIYFQGNSAPDKSGLPSDRFSAERTGGSVSTLTIQRTQQEDSAVYLCASGKGIAGVGDEQFFGPGTRLTVL.

V gene TRBV4-1 combines with J gene TRBJ2-6; D is unclear. From germline, CDR1 is MGHRA and CDR2 YSYEKL. Trimming left V 5 bases short and J 0 bases short, with 11 bases between. The CDR3 loop spans 16 amino acids. CDR3 in DNA: TGCGCCAGCAGCGTAACTTTGTTCTCTGGGGCCAACGTCCTGACTTTC. This encodes CASSVTLFSGANVLTF.